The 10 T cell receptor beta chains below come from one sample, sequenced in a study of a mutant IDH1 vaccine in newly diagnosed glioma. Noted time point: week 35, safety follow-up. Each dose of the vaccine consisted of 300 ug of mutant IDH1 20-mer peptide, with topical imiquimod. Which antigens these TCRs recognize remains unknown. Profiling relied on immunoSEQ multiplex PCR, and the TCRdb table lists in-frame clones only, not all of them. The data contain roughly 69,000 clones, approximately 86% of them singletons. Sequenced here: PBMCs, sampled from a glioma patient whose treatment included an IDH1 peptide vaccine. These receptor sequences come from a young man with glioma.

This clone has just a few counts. The CDR3 DNA is TGTGCCAGCAGCCAAGATAGAGGAGTAGCTAACTATGGCTACACCTTC. It is translated as CASSQDRGVANYGYTF. The V call is TRBV4-2, the J call TRBJ1-2; D gene uncertain. The CDR3 sequence is 16 residues long. Deletions cut 0 bases from V and 0 bases from J, with 11 bases between. Germline loops: CDR1 LGHNA, CDR2 YNFKEQ.

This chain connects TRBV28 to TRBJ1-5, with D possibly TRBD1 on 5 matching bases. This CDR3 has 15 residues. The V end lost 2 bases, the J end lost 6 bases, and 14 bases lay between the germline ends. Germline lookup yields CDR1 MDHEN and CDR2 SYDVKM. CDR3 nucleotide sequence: TGTGCCAGCAGTTTAATGGGGCAGGGCCGTCAGCCCCAGCATTTT. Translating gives CASSLMGQGRQPQHF.

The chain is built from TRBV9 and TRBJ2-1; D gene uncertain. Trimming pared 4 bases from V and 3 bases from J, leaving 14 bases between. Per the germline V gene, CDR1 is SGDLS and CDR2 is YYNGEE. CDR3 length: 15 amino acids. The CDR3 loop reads CASSLEWNSYNEQFF. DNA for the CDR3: TGTGCCAGCAGCCTAGAGTGGAACAGCTACAATGAGCAGTTCTTC.

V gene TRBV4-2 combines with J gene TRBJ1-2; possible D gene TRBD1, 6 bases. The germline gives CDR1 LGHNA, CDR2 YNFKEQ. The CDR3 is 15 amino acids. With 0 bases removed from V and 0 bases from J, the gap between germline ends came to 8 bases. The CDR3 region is CASSQEGQTNYGYTF. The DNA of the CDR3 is TGTGCCAGCAGCCAAGAAGGACAGACTAACTATGGCTACACCTTC.

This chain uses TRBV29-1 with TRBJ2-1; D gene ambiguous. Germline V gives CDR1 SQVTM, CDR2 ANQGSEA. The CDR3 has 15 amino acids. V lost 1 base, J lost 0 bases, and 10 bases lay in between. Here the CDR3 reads CSVEAGWSSYNEQFF. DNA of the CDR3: TGCAGCGTTGAAGCGGGTTGGAGCTCCTACAATGAGCAGTTCTTC.

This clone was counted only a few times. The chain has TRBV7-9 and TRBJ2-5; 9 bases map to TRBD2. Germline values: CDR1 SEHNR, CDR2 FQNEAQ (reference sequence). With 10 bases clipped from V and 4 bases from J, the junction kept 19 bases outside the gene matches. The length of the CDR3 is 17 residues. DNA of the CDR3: TGTGCCATCACGAAAATGGCCGGGACTAGCTTTCGAGAGACCCAGTACTTC. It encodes CAITKMAGTSFRETQYF.

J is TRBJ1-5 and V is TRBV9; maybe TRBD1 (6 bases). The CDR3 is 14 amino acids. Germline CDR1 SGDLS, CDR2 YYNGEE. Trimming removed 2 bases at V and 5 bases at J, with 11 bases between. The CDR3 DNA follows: TGTGCCAGCAGCGTGGACAGTTCCTATCAGCCCCAGCATTTT. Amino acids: CASSVDSSYQPQHF.

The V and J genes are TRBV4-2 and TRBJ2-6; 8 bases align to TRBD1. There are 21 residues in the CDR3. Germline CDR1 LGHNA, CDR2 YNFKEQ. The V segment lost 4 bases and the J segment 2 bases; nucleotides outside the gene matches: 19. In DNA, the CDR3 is TGTGCCAGCAGCCCCAATCTGTGGTTGTACAGGGGGGAGGCTGGGGCCAACGTCCTGACTTTC. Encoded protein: CASSPNLWLYRGEAGANVLTF.

This CDR3 reads CASSPRGRPYEQYF. The CDR3, as DNA: TGTGCCAGCAGTCCCCGTGGTAGGCCCTACGAGCAGTACTTC. This chain links TRBV6-5 with TRBJ2-7, with D unresolved. Per germline, CDR1 MNHEY and CDR2 SVGAGI. The length of the CDR3 is 14 residues. V was shortened by 5 bases and J by 2 bases, with 13 bases between the two germline ends.

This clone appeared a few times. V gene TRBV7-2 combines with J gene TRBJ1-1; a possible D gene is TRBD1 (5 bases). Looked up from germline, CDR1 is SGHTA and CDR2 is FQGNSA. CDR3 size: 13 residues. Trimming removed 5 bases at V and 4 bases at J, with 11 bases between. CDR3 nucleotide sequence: TGTGCCAGCAGCCCCCAGGGTGCCACTGAAGCTTTCTTT. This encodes CASSPQGATEAFF.